These 5 T cell receptor beta chains were all obtained from the same sample, sequenced in a study of cytomegalovirus exposure and HLA in healthy donors. Primers included in the PCR were 60 Vbeta and 13 Jbeta primers. Profiling relied on immunoSEQ multiplex PCR, and the TCRdb table lists in-frame clones only, not all of them. This sample has roughly 200,000 clones, with around 80% found just once. The specimen was PBMCs. The receptors stem from a woman between 18 and 29 years old in good health and CMV-seronegative.

This clone showed up just a few times. The rearrangement links TRBV10-1 to TRBJ1-1; maybe TRBD1 (5 bases). This CDR3 has 13 amino acids. Per the germline V gene, CDR1 is WNHNN and CDR2 is SYGVQD (reference sequence). Trimming removed 6 bases from V and 3 bases from J, with 11 bases in between. CDR3 residues: CASSGGYDTEAFF. CDR3 nucleotides: TGCGCCAGCAGCGGGGGATACGACACTGAAGCTTTCTTT.

This chain connects TRBV15 to TRBJ1-1; D call uncertain. The CDR3 consists of 14 residues. V was shortened by 8 bases and J by 0 bases, with 13 bases between the two germline ends. Per germline, CDR1 LNHNV and CDR2 YYDKDF (reference sequence). CDR3 nucleotide sequence: TGTGCCACCCATGGGCCGCAGATGAACACTGAAGCTTTCTTT. Translation: CATHGPQMNTEAFF.

The genes are TRBV6-6 and TRBJ1-2, with D perhaps matching TRBD1 (6 bases). V lost 2 bases to trimming and J lost 8 bases, with 15 bases between them. The CDR3 is made up of 14 amino acids. Germline lookup yields CDR1 MNHNY and CDR2 SVGAGI (reference sequence). Written as DNA, the CDR3 is TGTGCCAGCAGTTACGCGGACAGATCATACGGCTACACCTTC. It codes for CASSYADRSYGYTF.

The chain is built from TRBV2 and TRBJ2-7; 9 bases are shared with TRBD2. The V segment lost 9 bases and the J segment 0 bases; nucleotides outside the gene matches: 6. CDR3 length: 14 amino acids. CDR1 SNHLY and CDR2 FYNNEI come from the germline V gene. The CDR3 here is CASIPGLASYEQYV. DNA for the CDR3: TGTGCCAGTATACCGGGACTAGCCTCCTACGAGCAGTACGTC.

V usage is TRBV11-2 and J usage is TRBJ1-1, with D possibly TRBD1 on 6 matching bases. With 1 base removed from V and 8 bases from J, the gap between germline ends came to 11 bases. Germline-derived CDR1 and CDR2 are SGHAT and FQNNGV. The CDR3 consists of 13 residues. In DNA form, the CDR3 reads TGTGCCAGCAGCTTAGTCGGACAGCAAGAAGCTTTCTTT. Encoded protein: CASSLVGQQEAFF.